The next 15 T cell receptor beta chains were all read from a single sample in a study of blood T cell repertoires in COVID-19. Method: immunoSEQ multiplex PCR; TCRdb's copy keeps in-frame clones and lacks some. Of around 120,000 clones listed, less than 95% were seen once; the top ten hold under 2%. Sequencing was performed on peripheral blood. The source is a human donor with active COVID-19. The donor label of this sample is uncertain.

The chain links TRBV7-2 to TRBJ1-2; 10 bases align to TRBD1. The germline gives CDR1 SGHTA, CDR2 FQGNSA. The V gene end was trimmed by 4 bases and the J gene end by 4 bases; junction bases not matched to a gene: 6. The CDR3 is made up of 15 amino acids. CDR3 residues: CASSYPGQGSYGYTF. The CDR3 nucleotides read TGTGCCAGCAGCTACCCGGGACAGGGGAGCTATGGCTACACCTTC. The full variable domain, with the rest looked up from reference TRBV7-2 and TRBJ1-2, is GAGVSQSPSNKVTEKGKDVELRCDPISGHTALYWYRQSLGQGLEFLIYFQGNSAPDKSGLPSDRFSAERTGGSVSTLTIQRTQQEDSAVYLCASSYPGQGSYGYTFGSGTRLTVV.

This chain links TRBV28 with TRBJ1-4; 9 bases fit TRBD1. CDR1 and CDR2 from the germline V gene are MDHEN and SYDVKM. Unmatched junction bases numbered 8, after V lost 7 bases and J lost 8 bases. This CDR3 spans 14 amino acids. Written as DNA, the CDR3 is TGTGCCAGCACCTCGGGACAGGGCGGAGAAAAACTGTTTTTT. It is translated as CASTSGQGGEKLFF.

This chain uses TRBV7-8 with TRBJ2-1, with 10 bases that match TRBD2. Germline assignment: CDR1 SGHVS and CDR2 FQNEAQ. The CDR3 sequence is 17 residues long. V dropped 0 bases and J dropped 2; count of bases not matched to a gene: 4. CDR3 protein: CASSLAPSGGAYNEQFF. DNA of the CDR3: TGTGCCAGCAGCTTAGCGCCAAGCGGGGGGGCCTACAATGAGCAGTTCTTC.

This clone has a handful of counts. The rearrangement joins TRBV9 to TRBJ1-2; D uncertain. V was trimmed by 1 base and J by 4 bases, leaving 17 bases between them. The length of the CDR3 is 16 residues. The germline V gene encodes CDR1 SGDLS and CDR2 YYNGEE. DNA of the CDR3: TGTGCCAGCAGCGTAAGCGCCCAACCGCATAGCTATGGCTACACCTTC. Its protein product is CASSVSAQPHSYGYTF. Full variable domain (missing parts from reference TRBV9 and TRBJ1-2): DSGVTQTPKHLITATGQRVTLRCSPRSGDLSVYWYQQSLDQGLQFLIQYYNGEERAKGNILERFSAQQFPDLHSELNLSSLELGDSALYFCASSVSAQPHSYGYTFGSGTRLTVV.

The gene calls are TRBV18 and TRBJ2-5, with 7 bases that match TRBD1. Germline V gives CDR1 KGHSH, CDR2 LQKENI. The CDR3 has 13 residues. Trimming cost V 5 bases and J 3 bases; bases outside gene matches: 3. In DNA form, the CDR3 reads TGTGCCAGCTCATCGGGACAGAAAGAGACCCAGTACTTC. It is translated as CASSSGQKETQYF.

The V call is TRBV5-3, the J call TRBJ2-1, with a possible D match to TRBD2 (6 bases). TRBV5-3 is sorted into the ORF group, with uncertain function. The CDR3 runs 16 residues. V dropped 4 bases and J dropped 4 bases, with 18 bases sitting between them. The CDR3 coding sequence is TGTGCCAGAAGCACACGGACTATACGATATTACAATGAGCAGTTCTTC. Translated: CARSTRTIRYYNEQFF.

The chain couples TRBV28 to TRBJ1-3; D gene unclear. The V gene lost 6 bases and the J gene lost 3 bases, with 12 bases spanning the gap. CDR1 MDHEN and CDR2 SYDVKM come from the germline V gene. The CDR3 contains 14 residues. CDR3 sequence reads: CASRSLEGGNTIYF. Here the CDR3 DNA reads TGTGCCAGCAGGTCCCTCGAGGGTGGAAACACCATATATTTT.

V is TRBV6-5 and J is TRBJ1-1, with D possibly TRBD1 on 6 matching bases. Trimming removed 6 bases at V and 7 bases at J, with 15 bases between. Germline loops: CDR1 MNHEY, CDR2 SVGAGI. The CDR3 covers 13 residues. The CDR3 region has the DNA TGTGCCAGCAGCCTCCAGTCGGGACATGAAGCTTTCTTT. Translating gives CASSLQSGHEAFF.

The J gene is TRBJ1-1, the V gene TRBV19, with D unresolved. Germline V CDR1 and CDR2: LNHDA, SQIVND (reference sequence). The V gene lost 8 bases and the J gene lost 7 bases, with 14 bases spanning the gap. The CDR3 totals 12 residues. The CDR3 region is CASGKLGYEAFF. CDR3 bases: TGTGCCAGTGGAAAATTGGGCTATGAAGCTTTCTTT.

The chain carries TRBV6-2 or TRBV6-3 and TRBJ2-7, with 11 positions matching TRBD2. This CDR3 is built from 16 residues. The ends lost 5 bases at V and 2 bases at J; junction bases unmatched: 8. CDR1 MNHEY and CDR2 SVGEGT come from the germline V gene. The CDR3 DNA reads TGTGCCAGCAGTAGGGGGCTAGCGGGGGGTGCCTACGAGCAGTACTTC. It yields the protein CASSRGLAGGAYEQYF.

This clone was counted a few times. V is TRBV7-9 and J is TRBJ1-2, with a tentative D call TRBD1 (6 bases). Germline V gene data show CDR1 as SEHNR and CDR2 as FQNEAQ (reference sequence). The V end was cut by 2 bases, the J end by 0 bases, with 10 bases between. The CDR3 extends over 15 amino acids. As DNA, the CDR3 is TGTGCCAGCAGCTTAACAGGGTTCGCTAACTATGGCTACACCTTC. It codes for CASSLTGFANYGYTF.

This clone was recorded only once. The chain carries TRBV29-1 and TRBJ2-5; 7 nucleotides line up with TRBD1. This CDR3 is 13 amino acids long. Looked up from germline, CDR1 is SQVTM and CDR2 is ANQGSEA. V was pared by 4 bases and J by 0 bases, with 2 bases of the junction left unmatched. In DNA, the CDR3 is TGCAGCGTTGGCGGACAGGACCAAGAGACCCAGTACTTC. As protein: CSVGGQDQETQYF.

The chain links TRBV6-2 or TRBV6-3 to TRBJ1-1; TRBD1 matches 7 bases. The V gene end was trimmed by 5 bases and the J gene end by 10 bases; junction bases not matched to a gene: 16. The CDR3 loop spans 15 amino acids. Germline-derived CDR1 and CDR2 are MNHEY and SVGEGT. CDR3 sequence: CASSNRGAKSFAAFF. The CDR3 nucleotides are TGTGCCAGCAGTAACAGGGGAGCTAAGAGTTTTGCAGCTTTCTTT.

The chain links TRBV7-8 to TRBJ2-2; D unclear. The CDR3 length is 13 residues. Germline V gene data show CDR1 as SGHVS and CDR2 as FQNEAQ. V was cut by 5 bases and J by 8 bases, with 12 bases left in between. The CDR3 sequence: CASSTLLSGELFF. The CDR3 DNA sequence: TGTGCCAGCAGCACCCTTTTGAGTGGGGAGCTGTTTTTT.

This clone was detected only a few times. This sequence joins TRBV11-2 and TRBJ1-1; 7 bases align to TRBD1. The CDR3 extends over 16 amino acids. Germline trimming cut 6 bases from V and 0 bases from J; bases unmatched to any gene: 10. In germline, CDR1 is SGHAT, CDR2 FQNNGV. The CDR3: CASSLSHRGVNTEAFF. The CDR3 DNA sequence: TGTGCCAGCAGTTTATCCCACAGGGGCGTGAACACTGAAGCTTTCTTT. Filled out from reference TRBV11-2 and TRBJ1-1, the complete variable domain reads EAGVAQSPRYKIIEKRQSVAFWCNPISGHATLYWYQQILGQGPKLLIQFQNNGVVDDSQLPKDRFSAERLKGVDSTLKIQPAKLEDSAVYLCASSLSHRGVNTEAFFGQGTRLTVV.